This T cell receptor beta chain came from a study of shared clonotypes between healthy human individuals (dated by TCRdb to the early 2020s). Concerning the study at large: The cohort comprised two women and three men aged 18 to 49 years. Per donor, three plates each were used for CD4 naive and CD4 memory, two for CD8 naive, and one for CD8 memory. To estimate repertoire size and how much clonotypes are shared between individuals, the study performed deep sequencing of blood TCR repertoires from five healthy adults. To increase sequencing depth and limit assay-specific biases, different laboratories used diverse techniques to prepare libraries and sequence TCR repertoires. Each donor's leukapheresis produced roughly between roughly 0.85 and 9.5 billion PBMCs. Broad study findings and their caveats: Pairwise subsampling led to the expectation that sequencing depth would affect the degree of clonotype sharing among donors. Compared with non-shared clonotypes, the clonotypes found in all four sorted-subset donors had higher generation probabilities. Larger estimated clonotype richness was generally found for naive subsets than for memory subsets. The small number of donors limited the genetic and exposure-history diversity represented. Sampling was restricted to blood, and TCR repertoires in tissue are likely to differ from TCR repertoires in blood. Across a handful of donors, about 4.5% of naive CD4, approximately 3.6% of naive CD8, 2% to 2.5% of memory CD4, and 0.4% of memory CD8 clonotypes were shared. Incomplete sequencing was indicated by rarefaction of sorted-subset datasets, despite the large sequencing depth.

On this clone: It has no known antigen specificity. No qualities accompany the bases; no much larger clone lies one base away. Other DNA sequences in this specimen translate into the identical CDR3.

Healthy HIV-negative adults with no recently reported acute infections or vaccinations were included as donors. Every donor was a Caucasian adult living in Nashville, Tennessee, USA. CD4+ T cells were enriched by magnetic negative selection, after which naive cells were positively selected on CD45RA and the negative fraction was taken as the memory subset. Blood was collected by leukapheresis, and PBMCs were isolated by Ficoll-Histopaque density gradient centrifugation and then cryopreserved in liquid nitrogen vapor phase. Purity and quantity of every magnetically sorted T cell population were checked by analytical flow cytometry. Genomic DNA was isolated from each sorted fraction and quantified by UV absorbance on a Nanodrop 2000c. TCR CDR3 regions were amplified from genomic DNA by multiplex PCR using the deep immunoSEQ assay. Extracted genomic DNA from each cell subset was distributed evenly across all wells of several immunoSEQ 96-well plates, and each plate was treated as a replicate. For sorted subsets, approximately 210 ng genomic DNA, equal to 30,000 to 35,000 T cell genomes, was loaded into each replicate PCR. Purified libraries were measured with a Qubit 3.0 fluorometer, size-checked on a Bioanalyzer 2100, and measured again with the KAPA Library Quantification kit. Every immunoSEQ 96-well plate was sequenced on a dedicated single-read 150-cycle Illumina NextSeq 550 flow cell. The study's processing was this. Because only junctional sequences without quality scores were contained in the immunoSEQ output, filtering matching that applied to full-length reads could not be performed. Sequences were annotated with PyIR, a Python wrapper for IgBLAST v1.9, and V/J genes and CDR3 were assigned using IMGT germline references. Reads were filtered out if the reads had weak V/J assignments (E-value above 1e-6), no CDR3, stop codons, out-of-frame junctions, or ambiguous translated residues. V3J clonotypes were defined as sequences sharing an identical inferred V gene, J gene, and CDR3 amino acid sequence. Percentage overlap between repertoires was computed as shared unique clonotypes divided by the size of the smaller repertoire. Repertoire richness was assessed with RTK rarefaction, the Chao1 estimator, and Recon v2.1 estimates of unobserved clonotypes. Generation probabilities were computed with OLGA for all TCRbeta clonotypes obtained by the gDNA method from several donors. As stored in TCRdb, this immuneACCESS dataset retains in-frame rearrangements with V and J assigned. A fraction of the clones does not appear; measured against another copy, unresolved V genes explain less than half of the discrepancy, and the remainder lacks a known reason. V, J and clone size are those of that table, while D and trimming were read from the DNA. Across this sample there are over a million clones, with 70% to 80% seen only once. The ten largest make up under 0.8% of the sample.

CDR1 SGHRS and CDR2 YFSETQ were looked up in the germline V gene. The CDR3, from cysteine to phenylalanine, totals 14 residues. Only the CDR3 part of the read is kept: 42 bases, read in frame from the first base. At the junction V is shortened by 1 base and J by 3 bases, with 11 bases in between. The receptor's source is a man between 18 and 29 years old in good health. Some clones in this sample may be carry-over from other donors' samples. Sequencing was performed on memory CD4+ T cells from PBMCs. Per the publication, the cell subset or site label means: CD45RA-negative fraction. The chain uses TRBV5-1 and TRBJ2-7; the D segment could be TRBD1, given 5 matching bases. This receptor has the CDR3 CASSLPQDNYEQYF. The bases read TGCGCCAGCAGCTTGCCACAGGACAACTACGAGCAGTACTTC.